The source of this T cell receptor (beta chain) is a study of vaccination effects on CD4 cells after COVID-19. After expansion with viral peptide pools in the ViraFEST assay, antigen-specific CD4+ T cells were sequenced. It was after 10 days of culture that CD4+ T cells were isolated. Two-dose BNT162b2 or mRNA-1273 vaccination was given to participants. No vaccinee had earlier SARS-CoV-2 infection, and nucleocapsid antibodies were negative. The CDR3 has 16 amino acids. V was cut by 0 bases and J by 4 bases, with 15 bases left in between. Germline V CDR1 and CDR2: MNHNS, SASEGT. Broader study findings: Few convalescent patients were included, and no early post-infection timepoints were sampled. Among infection- and vaccine-induced clones, marked clonal contraction occurred late after vaccination.

Generated by immunoSEQ multiplex PCR, the TCRdb table keeps only in-frame clones and is missing some. The profile shows some 15,000 clones, 75% to 80% of them singletons. This clone turned up a few times. Antigen: not known. Sequences were derived from CD4+ T cells from PBMCs cultured with HCoV-NL63 spike peptides, sampled after COVID-19 vaccination. This receptor was obtained from a human donor who received a COVID-19 vaccine. The rearrangement uses TRBV6-1 and TRBJ1-2, with a weak D call TRBD1 (5 bases). This CDR3 reads CASSEAGAEVGYGYTF. Written as DNA, the CDR3 is TGTGCCAGCAGTGAAGCAGGGGCCGAAGTCGGCTATGGCTACACCTTC.